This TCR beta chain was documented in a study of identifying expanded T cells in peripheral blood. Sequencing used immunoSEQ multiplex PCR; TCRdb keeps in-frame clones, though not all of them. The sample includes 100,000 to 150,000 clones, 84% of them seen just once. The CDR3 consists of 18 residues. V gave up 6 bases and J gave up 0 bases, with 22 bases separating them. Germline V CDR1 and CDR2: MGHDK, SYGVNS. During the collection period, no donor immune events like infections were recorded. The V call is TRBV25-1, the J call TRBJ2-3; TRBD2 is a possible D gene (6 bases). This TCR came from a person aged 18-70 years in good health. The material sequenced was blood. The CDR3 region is CASRSPSGTASSTDTQYF. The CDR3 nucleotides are TGTGCCAGCAGATCTCCCTCTGGGACTGCCTCTAGCACAGATACGCAGTATTTT.